Detailed here is one TCR beta chain. The target antigen is unknown. Sorted-subset replicate PCRs used about 0.2 ug of genomic DNA. This amount corresponded to approximately 30,000 T cell genomes. Authors' analysis steps: ImmunoSEQ junction-only sequences lacked quality scores, so their filtering differed. Sequenced by immunoSEQ multiplex PCR; TCRdb stores in-frame clones only, minus some. D and trimming were read from the DNA, whereas the V and J calls and clone size are those reported in that table. The repertoire holds a few million clones, with around 95% as singletons. The sample is drawn from a study of shared clonotypes between healthy human individuals. Points from the study as a whole: The study generally estimated greater richness for naive than memory subsets. The naive CD4 repertoires of several donors were compared, and around 4.7% of clonotypes were shared.

The germline V and J ends were trimmed by 4 bases and 7 bases, with 8 bases remaining between them. CDR3 size: 12 residues. Germline V gene lookup returns CDR1 SGHNT and CDR2 YYREEE (reference sequence). The sequenced sample consisted of naive CD4+ T cells sorted from blood. The subset denotes: CD45RA+ positively selected. The chain employs TRBV5-4 and TRBJ2-2; no firm D call. This sequence originates from a man between 18 and 29 years old in good health. This chain's CDR3 is CASSPRNGELFF. The CDR3 coding sequence is TGTGCCAGCAGCCCACGGAACGGGGAGCTGTTTTTT.